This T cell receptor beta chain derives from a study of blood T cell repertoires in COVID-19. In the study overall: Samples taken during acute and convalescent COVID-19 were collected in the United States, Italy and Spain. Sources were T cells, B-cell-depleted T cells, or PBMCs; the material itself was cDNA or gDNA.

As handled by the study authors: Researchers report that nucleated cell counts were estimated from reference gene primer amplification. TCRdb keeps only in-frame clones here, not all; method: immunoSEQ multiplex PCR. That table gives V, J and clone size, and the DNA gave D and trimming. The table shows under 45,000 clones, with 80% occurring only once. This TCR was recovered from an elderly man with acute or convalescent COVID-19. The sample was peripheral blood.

The CDR3 loop reads CASSLGQGYEQYF. The CDR3 coding sequence is TGTGCCAGCTCATTGGGACAGGGGTACGAGCAGTACTTC. This chain joins TRBV18 and TRBJ2-7; 10 nucleotides agree with TRBD1. This CDR3 has 13 amino acids. The germline CDR1 and CDR2 sequences are KGHSH and LQKENI. Trimming took 5 bases from V and 4 from J; bases not matched to a gene: 2.